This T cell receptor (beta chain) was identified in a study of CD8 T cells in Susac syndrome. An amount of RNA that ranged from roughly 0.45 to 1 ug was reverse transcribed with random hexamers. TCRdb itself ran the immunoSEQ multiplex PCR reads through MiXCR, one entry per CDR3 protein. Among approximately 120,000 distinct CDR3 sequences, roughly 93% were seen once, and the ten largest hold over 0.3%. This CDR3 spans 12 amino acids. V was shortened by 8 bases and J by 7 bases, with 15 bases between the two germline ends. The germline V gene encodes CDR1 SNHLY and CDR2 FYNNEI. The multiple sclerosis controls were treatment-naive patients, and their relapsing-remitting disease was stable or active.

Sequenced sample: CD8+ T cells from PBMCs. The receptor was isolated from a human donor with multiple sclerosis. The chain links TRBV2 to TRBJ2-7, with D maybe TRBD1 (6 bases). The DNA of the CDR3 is TGTGCCAGCTTCGGACAGCCAAGGGAGCAGTACGTC. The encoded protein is CASFGQPREQYV.